Only one count was recorded for the clone carrying this T cell receptor (beta chain). The data originate from a study of technical replicates of blood from several donors. Method: immunoSEQ multiplex PCR; TCRdb's copy keeps in-frame clones and lacks some. The sample contains under 95,000 clones, 90% to 95% of which appear only once. Source material: T cells isolated from PBMCs. This clonotype was obtained from a human donor in good health.

This CDR3 reads CASRFAYNEQFF. The CDR3 region has the DNA TGTGCCAGCAGATTTGCGTACAATGAGCAGTTCTTC. The chain links TRBV7-9 to TRBJ2-1; D is unclear. The V gene lost 6 bases and the J gene lost 4 bases, with 7 bases spanning the gap. Per germline, CDR1 SEHNR and CDR2 FQNEAQ (reference sequence). The CDR3 length is 12 residues.